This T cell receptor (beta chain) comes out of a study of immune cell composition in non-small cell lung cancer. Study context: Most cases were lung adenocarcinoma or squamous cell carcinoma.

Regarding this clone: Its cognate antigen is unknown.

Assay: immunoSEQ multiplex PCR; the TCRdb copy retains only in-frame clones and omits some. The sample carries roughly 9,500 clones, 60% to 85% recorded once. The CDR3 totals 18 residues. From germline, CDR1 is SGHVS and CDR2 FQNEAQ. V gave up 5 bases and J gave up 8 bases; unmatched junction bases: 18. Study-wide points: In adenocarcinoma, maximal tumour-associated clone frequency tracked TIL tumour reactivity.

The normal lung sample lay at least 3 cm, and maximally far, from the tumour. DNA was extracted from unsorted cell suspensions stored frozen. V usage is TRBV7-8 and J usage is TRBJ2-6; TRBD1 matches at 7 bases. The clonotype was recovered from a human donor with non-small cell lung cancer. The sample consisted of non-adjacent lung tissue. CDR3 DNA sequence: TGTGCCAGCAGCCCACCGAGACAGGGATTCGCTCGTACCAACGTCCTGACTTTC. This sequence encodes CASSPPRQGFARTNVLTF.